This passage covers 2 T cell receptor beta chains from one sample sequenced in a study of blood T cell repertoires in COVID-19. TCRdb's copy holds only in-frame clones and misses some; the assay was immunoSEQ multiplex PCR. The repertoire has under 200,000 clones, roughly 90% of them found once; the top ten carry less than 8.5%. Sequenced: PBMCs or T cells enriched from blood (not recorded which). Receptors were obtained from a woman in her forties or fifties who had recovered from COVID-19.

The rearrangement links TRBV14 to TRBJ1-2, with D tentatively TRBD1 (6 bases). The V and J ends lost 5 bases and 3 bases respectively, with 10 bases between them. Germline loops: CDR1 SGHDN, CDR2 FVKESK. This CDR3 has 13 residues. CDR3 DNA: TGTGCCAGCAGCTCGGACAGTTACTATGGCTACACCTTC. This encodes CASSSDSYYGYTF.

This clone appeared a single time. The chain links TRBV29-1 to TRBJ1-3; tentative D call: TRBD1 (6 bases). CDR1 and CDR2 (germline): SQVTM, ANQGSEA. V dropped 6 bases and J dropped 4 bases, with 13 bases sitting between them. The length of the CDR3 is 13 residues. CDR3 sequence: CSVGEDRGNTIYF. The CDR3 DNA reads TGCAGCGTGGGGGAAGACAGGGGAAACACCATATATTTT. The variable domain in full, completed from reference TRBV29-1 and TRBJ1-3, reads SAVISQKPSRDICQRGTSLTIQCQVDSQVTMMFWYRQQPGQSLTLIATANQGSEATYESGFVIDKFPISRPNLTFSTLTVSNMSPEDSSIYLCSVGEDRGNTIYFGEGSWLTVV.